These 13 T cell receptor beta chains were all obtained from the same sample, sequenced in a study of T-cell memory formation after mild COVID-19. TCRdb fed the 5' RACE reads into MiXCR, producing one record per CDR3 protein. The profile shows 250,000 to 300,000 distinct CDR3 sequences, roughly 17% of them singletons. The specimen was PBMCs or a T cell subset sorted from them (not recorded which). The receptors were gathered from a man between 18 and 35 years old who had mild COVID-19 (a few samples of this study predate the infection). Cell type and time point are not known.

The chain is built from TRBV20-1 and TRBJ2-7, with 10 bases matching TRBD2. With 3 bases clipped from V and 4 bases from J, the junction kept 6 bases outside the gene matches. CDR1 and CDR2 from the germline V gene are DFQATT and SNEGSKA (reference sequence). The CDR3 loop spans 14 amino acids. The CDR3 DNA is TGCAGTGCTAGGGTAGCTAGCGGGGGTTACGAGCAGTACTTC. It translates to CSARVASGGYEQYF.

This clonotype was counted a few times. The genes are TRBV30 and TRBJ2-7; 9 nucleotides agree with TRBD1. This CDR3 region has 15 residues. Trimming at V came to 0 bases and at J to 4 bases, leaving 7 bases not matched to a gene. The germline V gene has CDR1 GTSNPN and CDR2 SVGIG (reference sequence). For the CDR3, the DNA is TGTGCCTGGAGTGTACTTGGGACAGGGACTTACGAGCAGTACTTC. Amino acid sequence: CAWSVLGTGTYEQYF. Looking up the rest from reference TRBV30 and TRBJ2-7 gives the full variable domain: SQTIHQWPATLVQPVGSPLSLECTVEGTSNPNLYWYRQAAGRGLQLLFYSVGIGQISSEVPQNLSASRPQDRQFILSSKKLLLSDSGFYLCAWSVLGTGTYEQYFGPGTRLTVT.

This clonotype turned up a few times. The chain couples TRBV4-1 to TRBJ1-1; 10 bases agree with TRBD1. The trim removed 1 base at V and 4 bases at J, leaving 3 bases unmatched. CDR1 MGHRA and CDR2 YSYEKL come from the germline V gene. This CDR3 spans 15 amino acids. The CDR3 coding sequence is TGCGCCAGCAGCCAAGTGACAGGGGGCGGCACTGAAGCTTTCTTT. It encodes CASSQVTGGGTEAFF.

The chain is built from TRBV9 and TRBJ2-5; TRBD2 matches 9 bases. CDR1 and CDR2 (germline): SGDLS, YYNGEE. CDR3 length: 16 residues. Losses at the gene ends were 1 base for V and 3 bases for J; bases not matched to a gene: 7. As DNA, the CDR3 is TGTGCCAGCAGCGTACGGGGGGCTAGCGGGGAAGAGACCCAGTACTTC. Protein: CASSVRGASGEETQYF.

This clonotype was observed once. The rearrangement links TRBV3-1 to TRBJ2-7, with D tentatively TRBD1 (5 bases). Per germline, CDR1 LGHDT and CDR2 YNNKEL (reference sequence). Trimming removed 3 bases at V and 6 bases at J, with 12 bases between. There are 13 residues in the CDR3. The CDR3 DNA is TGTGCCAGCAGCCAGGGCAGGGTATCCGAGCAGTACTTC. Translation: CASSQGRVSEQYF.

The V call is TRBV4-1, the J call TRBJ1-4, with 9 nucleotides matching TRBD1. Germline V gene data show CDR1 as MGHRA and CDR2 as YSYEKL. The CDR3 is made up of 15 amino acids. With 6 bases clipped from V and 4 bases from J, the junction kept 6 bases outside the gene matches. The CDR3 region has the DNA TGCGCCAGCAGACTAAGGGACAGGGATAATGAAAAACTGTTTTTT. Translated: CASRLRDRDNEKLFF.

The CDR3 sequence is CASSVRLLNTEAFF. The CDR3 DNA reads TGTGCCAGCAGTGTCAGACTCCTGAACACTGAAGCTTTCTTT. The genes are TRBV2 and TRBJ1-1, with D hard to call. CDR1 is SNHLY, CDR2 FYNNEI, per germline. The V end lost 4 bases, the J end lost 0 bases, and 9 bases lay between the germline ends. This CDR3 is built from 14 residues.

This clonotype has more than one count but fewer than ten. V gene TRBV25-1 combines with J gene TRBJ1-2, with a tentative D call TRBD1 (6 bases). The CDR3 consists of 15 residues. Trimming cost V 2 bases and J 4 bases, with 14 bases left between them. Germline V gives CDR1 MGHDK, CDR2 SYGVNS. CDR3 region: CASSEDRGELYGYTF. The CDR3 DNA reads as TGTGCCAGCAGTGAAGATAGGGGGGAGCTCTATGGCTACACCTTC.

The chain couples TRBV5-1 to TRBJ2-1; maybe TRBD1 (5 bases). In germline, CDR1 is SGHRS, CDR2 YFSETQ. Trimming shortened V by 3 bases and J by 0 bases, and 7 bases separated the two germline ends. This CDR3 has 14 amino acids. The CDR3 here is CASSSDSSYNEQFF. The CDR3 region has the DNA TGCGCCAGCAGCTCAGACAGCTCCTACAATGAGCAGTTCTTC.

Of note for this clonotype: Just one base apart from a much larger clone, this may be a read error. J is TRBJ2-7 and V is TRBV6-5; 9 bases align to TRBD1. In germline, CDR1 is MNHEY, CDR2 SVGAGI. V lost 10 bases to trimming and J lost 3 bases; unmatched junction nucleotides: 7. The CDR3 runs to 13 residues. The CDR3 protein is CATTGTGSYEQYV. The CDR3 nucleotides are TGTGCCACAACGGGGACAGGGAGCTACGAGCAGTACGTC.

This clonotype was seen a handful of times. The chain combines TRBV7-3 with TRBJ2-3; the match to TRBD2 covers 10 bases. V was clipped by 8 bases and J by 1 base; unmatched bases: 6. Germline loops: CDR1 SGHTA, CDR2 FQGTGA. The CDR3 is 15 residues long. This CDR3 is CASASGGFGTDTQYF. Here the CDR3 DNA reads TGTGCCAGCGCTAGCGGGGGATTTGGCACAGATACGCAGTATTTT. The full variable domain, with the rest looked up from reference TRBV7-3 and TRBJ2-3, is GAGVSQTPSNKVTEKGKYVELRCDPISGHTALYWYRQSLGQGPEFLIYFQGTGAADDSGLPNDRFFAVRPEGSVSTLKIQRTERGDSAVYLCASASGGFGTDTQYFGPGTRLTVL.

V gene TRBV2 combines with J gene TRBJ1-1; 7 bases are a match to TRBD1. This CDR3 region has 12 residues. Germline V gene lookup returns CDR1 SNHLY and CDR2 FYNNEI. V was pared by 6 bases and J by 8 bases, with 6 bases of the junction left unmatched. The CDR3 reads CASSHRDSEAFF. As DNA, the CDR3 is TGTGCCAGCAGCCACCGGGACAGCGAAGCTTTCTTT.

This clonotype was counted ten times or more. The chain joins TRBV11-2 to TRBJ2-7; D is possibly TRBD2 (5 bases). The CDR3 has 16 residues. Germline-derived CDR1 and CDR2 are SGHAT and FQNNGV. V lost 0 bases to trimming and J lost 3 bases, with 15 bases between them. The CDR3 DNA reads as TGTGCCAGCAGCTTAGATCGGGCAGGACTTAACTACGAGCAGTACTTC. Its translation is CASSLDRAGLNYEQYF.